A selection of T cell receptor beta chains follows, all from one sample in a study of cytomegalovirus exposure and HLA in healthy donors. Clones were read by immunoSEQ multiplex PCR, and TCRdb kept only the in-frame ones, dropping some. The sample carries about 94,000 clones, around 66% recorded once. The specimen sequenced was PBMCs. The source of these receptors is a man aged 25-40 years in good health and CMV-seronegative. Both conserved end residues are part of each CDR3. The D gene is left open where the match is weak. The listing skips clone size in some rows; elsewhere it reads once, few, many or a size class.

d_call,j_call,clone_size,v_call,cdr3_nt,cdr3_aa
-,TRBJ2-7,-,TRBV7-8,TGTGCCAGCAGCTCCCCGGACAATATTTACGAGCAGTACTTC,CASSSPDNIYEQYF
-,TRBJ2-7,-,TRBV29-1,TGCAGCGTTGTCCGGGGAGGCGAGCAGTACTTC,CSVVRGGEQYF
-,TRBJ1-5,few,TRBV2,TGTGCCAGCAGTGCTAGGATCAGTAGCAATCAGCCCCAGCATTTT,CASSARISSNQPQHF
TRBD1,TRBJ2-7,few,TRBV6-1,TGTGCCAGCAGTGAGTGGGACAGTGGTGACGAGCAGTACTTC,CASSEWDSGDEQYF
-,TRBJ2-1,-,TRBV6-4,TGTGCCAGCAGTGTAATCTATGAGCAGTTCTTC,CASSVIYEQFF
-,TRBJ2-1,-,TRBV6-1,TGTGCCAGCAGCCTTGAGGTCGATGAGCAGTTCTTC,CASSLEVDEQFF
-,TRBJ2-5,-,TRBV7-9,TGTGCCAGCAGCCCCAGGACTGTTCAAGAGACCCAGTACTTC,CASSPRTVQETQYF
-,TRBJ1-1,-,TRBV18,TGTGCCAGCTCCCAACAGGCGAACACTGAAGCTTTCTTT,CASSQQANTEAFF
-,TRBJ1-1,-,TRBV10-2,TGCGCCAGCAGTGAGTCGAGGGCGACTGAAGCTTTCTTT,CASSESRATEAFF
TRBD2,TRBJ2-1,few,TRBV7-2,TGTGCCAGCAGCCCCCAGGTTTCGGGACTAGCGTTGGATGAGCAGTTCTTC,CASSPQVSGLALDEQFF
-,TRBJ2-2,few,TRBV9,TGTGCCAGCAGCGTACAGAACACCGGGGAGCTGTTTTTT,CASSVQNTGELFF
-,TRBJ2-3,-,TRBV4-3,TGCGCCAGCAGCCAAGTATACGCGAGGGTGCGGATACTTATGGATACGCAGTATTTT,CASSQVYARVRILMDTQYF
TRBD1,TRBJ1-1,once,TRBV4-3,TGCGCCAGCAGCAATCCGGACAGGGACACTGAAGCTTTCTTT,CASSNPDRDTEAFF
-,TRBJ1-1,-,TRBV12-2,TGTGCAAGTCGCTTAGCGTCCCGCGGACAGGGGCCTGAAGCTTTCTTT,CASRLASRGQGPEAFF
TRBD1,TRBJ2-7,-,TRBV29-1,TGCAGCGCTGGCCGGGACAGCAGCGAGCAGTACTTC,CSAGRDSSEQYF
TRBD2,TRBJ2-1,-,TRBV7-3,TGTGCCAGTGGGACTAGCGGTTTTAACAATGAGCAGTTCTTC,CASGTSGFNNEQFF
-,TRBJ2-2,-,TRBV7-6,TGTGCCAGCAGCCTGGGGGGCACCGGGGAGCTGTTTTTT,CASSLGGTGELFF
-,TRBJ2-7,-,TRBV12-5,TGTGCTAGTGGTTTGGCCCAAAGGGGCCTCTTAACTCTCTCCTACGAGCAGTACTTC,CASGLAQRGLLTLSYEQYF
-,TRBJ1-2,-,TRBV30,TGTGCCTGGAGTGATACAGGAGATATAAGGGGCTACACCTTC,CAWSDTGDIRGYTF
-,TRBJ2-7,-,TRBV11-2,TGTGCCAGCAAGGGGCGCAGCTACGAGCAGTACTTC,CASKGRSYEQYF
TRBD1,TRBJ1-1,-,TRBV5-1,TGCGCCAGCAGCGGAACAGGGGGGATGGATGAAGCTTTCTTT,CASSGTGGMDEAFF
-,TRBJ2-7,-,TRBV7-2,TGTGCCAGCAGCTTAGGTTTGAGACACTCCTACGAGCAGTACTTC,CASSLGLRHSYEQYF
-,TRBJ2-1,few,TRBV6-4,TGTGCCAGCAGTGACGGGCACAATGAGCAGTTCTTC,CASSDGHNEQFF
-,TRBJ1-1,-,TRBV7-3,TGTGCCAGCAGCTTATACGGGAACACTGAAGCTTTCTTT,CASSLYGNTEAFF
TRBD2,TRBJ2-3,few,TRBV6-4,TGTGCCAGCAGTGAGCGGGGGGGCACAGATACGCAGTATTTT,CASSERGGTDTQYF
-,TRBJ2-7,-,TRBV28,TGTGCCAGCAGTCCCACAGGGAACTACGAGCAGTACTTC,CASSPTGNYEQYF
-,TRBJ2-2,-,TRBV6-1,TGTGCCAGCAGTGACAGGATCCCGAACACCGGGGAGCTGTTTTTT,CASSDRIPNTGELFF
TRBD1,TRBJ1-1,-,TRBV9,TGTGCCAGCAGCGTAGGGACAGGGGAAGCTTTCTTT,CASSVGTGEAFF
TRBD2,TRBJ2-3,-,TRBV28,TGTGCCAGCAGTTTGTCCGGACTAGCGGGAGGGCTCACAGATACGCAGTATTTT,CASSLSGLAGGLTDTQYF
TRBD2,TRBJ2-4,once,TRBV9,TGTGCCAGCAGCTTCGGGACTAGCGGGCACATTCAGTACTTC,CASSFGTSGHIQYF
-,TRBJ2-6,-,TRBV2,TGTGCCAGCAGTGAAGCGGCGGGCTCTGGGGCCAACGTCCTGACTTTC,CASSEAAGSGANVLTF
-,TRBJ2-3,-,TRBV30,TGTGCCTGGAATTCCGGGTCCGGCTTCCCAGATACGCAGTATTTT,CAWNSGSGFPDTQYF
-,TRBJ2-7,-,TRBV30,TGTGCCTGTTACCGCCGGGGGACAGCTCTCTCCGAGCAGTACTTC,CACYRRGTALSEQYF
-,TRBJ1-3,-,TRBV7-9,TGTGCCAGCAGCTTCTACTCTGGAAACACCATATATTTT,CASSFYSGNTIYF
TRBD2,TRBJ2-1,-,TRBV7-3,TGTGCCAGCAGCTTATGGGGCGGGGGGGCATCCTACAATGAGCAGTTCTTC,CASSLWGGGASYNEQFF
-,TRBJ2-3,-,TRBV10-3,TGTGCCATCAGCTCCACAGATACGCAGTATTTT,CAISSTDTQYF
-,TRBJ2-1,-,TRBV9,TGTGCCAGCAGCGTAGTTGGGGCGCGAGTGAATGAGCAGTTCTTC,CASSVVGARVNEQFF
TRBD2,TRBJ2-1,-,TRBV6-4,TGTGCCAGCAGTGGATCGGAAGCGGGGTTCAATGAGCAGTTCTTC,CASSGSEAGFNEQFF
-,TRBJ1-1,-,TRBV9,TGTGCCAGCAGCCGGAACAGGAACACTGAAGCTTTCTTT,CASSRNRNTEAFF
-,TRBJ2-1,-,TRBV7-6,TGTGCCAGCAGCTGGTTCGACAGGAATATACAGAATGAGCAGTTCTTC,CASSWFDRNIQNEQFF
TRBD2,TRBJ2-7,-,TRBV27,TGTGCCAGCAGCTCCCGACCGACTAGCGGGCCCTCCTACGAGCAGTACTTC,CASSSRPTSGPSYEQYF
-,TRBJ1-2,-,TRBV30,TGTGCCTGGAGCGTAGAAGAGGGAGGCTACACCTTC,CAWSVEEGGYTF
-,TRBJ2-3,-,TRBV7-3,TGTGCCAGCAGCCCGACAACATCTAGCACAGATACGCAGTATTTT,CASSPTTSSTDTQYF
-,TRBJ1-2,-,TRBV2,TGTGCCAGCAGTGGAGTGGTCGCGAGGTATGGCTACACCTTC,CASSGVVARYGYTF
-,TRBJ2-3,-,TRBV7-6,TGTGCCAGCTCGGCGGGGCGGACAGATACGCAGTATTTT,CASSAGRTDTQYF
TRBD1,TRBJ2-1,-,TRBV28,TGTGCCAGCAGTAACAGGGGCAATGAGCAGTTCTTC,CASSNRGNEQFF
TRBD2,TRBJ2-1,-,TRBV7-7,TGTGCTAGCAGCTTGGGTAGCGGGGCCTTCGATGAGCAGTTCTTC,CASSLGSGAFDEQFF
-,TRBJ1-2,-,TRBV7-9,TGTGCCAGCAGCTTAGGAAGCGGAGGAGGCGGTCTTGGCTACACCTTC,CASSLGSGGGGLGYTF
-,TRBJ1-3,-,TRBV2,TGTGCCGGCACCCCGGAGGGGACTGGAAACACCATATATTTT,CAGTPEGTGNTIYF
TRBD1,TRBJ1-4,-,TRBV7-6,TGTGCCAGCAGCTTCCCGACAGGGGGCTTTGAAAAACTGTTTTTT,CASSFPTGGFEKLFF
TRBD1,TRBJ2-3,-,TRBV18,TGTGCCAGCTCACCACGGGGACAGGTAAACACAGATACGCAGTATTTT,CASSPRGQVNTDTQYF
TRBD1,TRBJ1-6,few,TRBV19,TGTGCCAGCCCGGACAGGGGAGACTCACCCCTCCACTTT,CASPDRGDSPLHF
-,TRBJ1-3,-,TRBV7-2,TGTGCCAGCAGCTTAGATGGGGCGCGAGGAAACACCATATATTTT,CASSLDGARGNTIYF
TRBD2,TRBJ2-3,-,TRBV6-4,TGTGCCAGCAGTCCCGCGGCGGGAGAAGCAGATACGCAGTATTTT,CASSPAAGEADTQYF
-,TRBJ2-7,-,TRBV29-1,TGCAGCGTGACCATGACGGGGTACTACGAGCAGTACTTC,CSVTMTGYYEQYF